This passage covers 8 T cell receptor beta chains from one sample sequenced in a study of blood T cell repertoires in COVID-19. The protocol was immunoSEQ multiplex PCR, while the TCRdb copy is restricted to in-frame clones and leaves out a portion. The sample consists of under 120,000 clones, roughly 80% of them appearing once. Sample: peripheral blood. These receptor sequences come from a man between 65 and 85 years old with active or convalescent COVID-19.

This rearrangement joins TRBV20-1 to TRBJ1-5; the match to TRBD1 covers 8 bases. CDR1 is DFQATT and CDR2 is SNEGSKA in the germline V gene (reference sequence). This CDR3 has 14 amino acids. The V segment lost 7 bases and the J segment 3 bases; nucleotides outside the gene matches: 8. For the CDR3, the DNA is TGCAGTGGTCGTGACAGGGGTGTCAATCAGCCCCAGCATTTT. This translates into CSGRDRGVNQPQHF.

This clone was recorded a few times. The rearrangement joins TRBV7-9 to TRBJ2-1; possible D gene TRBD2, 6 bases. This CDR3 has 17 residues. CDR1 is SEHNR and CDR2 is FQNEAQ in the germline V gene (reference sequence). V was shortened by 4 bases and J by 1 base, with 17 bases between the two germline ends. As DNA, the CDR3 is TGTGCCAGCAGCTCCCGTCTTATCGGGGGATCCTACAATGAGCAGTTCTTC. Encoded protein: CASSSRLIGGSYNEQFF.

The rearrangement links TRBV11-2 to TRBJ1-2; TRBD1 aligns across 7 bases. CDR3 size: 13 residues. The V segment lost 2 bases and the J segment 8 bases; nucleotides outside the gene matches: 5. Germline V gene sequence: CDR1 SGHAT, CDR2 FQNNGV. The DNA of the CDR3 is TGTGCCAGCAGCTTAAGGCAGGGGGGCGGCTACACCTTC. Its protein is CASSLRQGGGYTF.

The V and J genes are TRBV11-2 and TRBJ1-4; 8 nucleotides align to TRBD1. The V gene's germline CDR1 is SGHAT and CDR2 FQNNGV. CDR3 length: 15 amino acids. The V and J ends lost 6 bases and 6 bases, in that order; junction bases with no gene match: 9. CDR3 sequence reads: CASSPPGQEDEKLFF. The DNA for the CDR3 is TGTGCCAGCAGTCCGCCGGGACAGGAGGATGAAAAACTGTTTTTT.

For the CDR3, the DNA is TGCGCCAGCAGCTTGCCAGGGGGAAACGAGCAGTACTTC. Encoded protein: CASSLPGGNEQYF. This rearrangement joins TRBV5-1 to TRBJ2-7; 7 bases fit TRBD1. Germline values: CDR1 SGHRS, CDR2 YFSETQ. The CDR3 extends over 13 amino acids. The ends lost 1 base at V and 5 bases at J; junction bases unmatched: 3.

The chain is built from TRBV19 and TRBJ1-3; D call uncertain. CDR1 and CDR2 (germline): LNHDA, SQIVND (reference sequence). Trimming shortened V by 4 bases and J by 0 bases, and 4 bases separated the two germline ends. This CDR3 has 13 amino acids. The DNA for the CDR3 is TGTGCCAGTAGTAGGAGCTCTGGAAACACCATATATTTT. Its translation: CASSRSSGNTIYF. The full variable domain, completed using reference TRBV19 and TRBJ1-3, is DGGITQSPKYLFRKEGQNVTLSCEQNLNHDAMYWYRQDPGQGLRLIYYSQIVNDFQKGDIAEGYSVSREKKESFPLTVTSAQKNPTAFYLCASSRSSGNTIYFGEGSWLTVV.

The chain is built from TRBV5-1 and TRBJ2-7; no reliable D call. This CDR3 comprises 14 residues. Trimming left V 4 bases short and J 0 bases short, with 11 bases between. Germline lookup yields CDR1 SGHRS and CDR2 YFSETQ. The CDR3 sequence is CASSPDPGSYEQYF. The CDR3 bases are TGCGCCAGCAGCCCCGACCCGGGCTCCTACGAGCAGTACTTC.

This clone came up once. This chain uses TRBV19 with TRBJ1-6; 7 positions agree with TRBD1. J gave up 6 bases and V 5 bases, and 7 bases lay outside the gene matches. Germline V CDR1 and CDR2: LNHDA, SQIVND (reference sequence). The CDR3 extends over 15 amino acids. The CDR3 sequence is CASSPRQGSNSPLHF. DNA for the CDR3: TGTGCCAGTAGTCCCCGACAGGGATCTAATTCACCCCTCCACTTT.